This T cell receptor (beta chain) was observed in a study of OX40 agonist ivuxolimab in advanced cancers. Study background: The patients received ivuxolimab by intravenous route every 2 weeks at 0.01 to 10 mg/kg. Around 40% of patients had received prior checkpoint inhibitor therapy.

Trimming shortened V by 4 bases and J by 8 bases, and 15 bases separated the two germline ends. CDR1 SGHTA and CDR2 FQGNSA come from the germline V gene. The CDR3 totals 14 residues. TCRdb's copy holds only in-frame clones and misses some; the assay was immunoSEQ multiplex PCR. The sample carries 72,000 or so clones, under 85% recorded once. This rearrangement joins TRBV7-2 to TRBJ2-1; D might be TRBD2 (6 bases). The sequence derives from an adult with an advanced solid tumor such as melanoma, head and neck, liver or kidney cancer. This material consisted of CD4+ or CD8+ T cells sorted from blood, taken in a trial of the OX40 agonist ivuxolimab. CDR3 nucleotide sequence: TGTGCCAGCAGCTCCGCCTGGGGAGGCGATGAGCAGTTCTTC. It translates to CASSSAWGGDEQFF.